This T cell receptor (beta chain) stems from a study of blood T cell repertoires in COVID-19. Study details: The samples span acute and convalescent COVID-19 from the United States, Italy and Spain. PBMCs, B-cell-depleted T cells, or T cells were the source of the cDNA or gDNA that made up the material.

The germline CDR1 and CDR2 sequences are SGHKS and YYEKEE (reference sequence). Between the trimmed V and J ends, which lost 3 bases and 0 bases, there was a span of 19 bases. This CDR3 contains 19 residues. Authors' analysis steps: From reference gene primer amplification, estimates of nucleated cell counts were derived. The assay was immunoSEQ multiplex PCR, and TCRdb's table has in-frame clones only and misses some. That table furnishes V, J and clone size, whereas the DNA furnished D and trimming. The data contain over 300,000 clones, about 90% of them seen just once; the ten biggest clones take up 5% to 8.5%.

Material for sequencing was peripheral blood. The rearrangement links TRBV5-5 to TRBJ2-6; possibly TRBD2 for D (5 bases). This clonotype was sampled from a man aged 18 to 30 with active or convalescent COVID-19. The CDR3 bases are TGTGCCAGCAGCTCCGACCGGGCCGGGGTTAACTCTGGGGCCAACGTCCTGACTTTC. This encodes CASSSDRAGVNSGANVLTF.